Listed here are 21 T cell receptor beta chains from one sample, sequenced in a study of blood T cells in healthy people across ages. Combining a sample-barcoded 5' primer with a J-beta primer mix, a second PCR ran for 7 to 11 cycles. MiXCR was run by TCRdb on the 5' RACE reads, yielding one entry per CDR3 protein. This sample has over a million distinct CDR3 sequences, with 42% found just once. The sample consisted of blood. The receptor source for this set is a woman aged 18-29 years in good health.

The chain is built from TRBV20-1 and TRBJ2-3, with D uncertain. The germline V gene encodes CDR1 DFQATT and CDR2 SNEGSKA (reference sequence). Trimming stripped 5 bases from V and 0 bases from J, with 9 bases between. The CDR3 is 13 residues long. This CDR3 reads CSAPIRSTDTQYF. CDR3 nucleotide sequence: TGCAGTGCTCCCATACGTAGCACAGATACGCAGTATTTT.

This clonotype has only a few counts. The rearrangement links TRBV6-2 or TRBV6-3 to TRBJ2-7; D uncertain. This CDR3 has 13 residues. V lost 7 bases to trimming and J lost 4 bases, with 14 bases between them. Germline assignment: CDR1 MNHEY and CDR2 SVGEGT. CDR3 residues: CASTRQASYEQYF. CDR3 DNA: TGTGCCAGCACACGGCAAGCTAGTTACGAGCAGTACTTC.

This clonotype was seen more than once but under ten times. This chain uses TRBV7-2 with TRBJ2-3; TRBD2 aligns across 10 bases. J lost 4 bases, V lost 2 bases, and 3 bases had no gene match. Germline loops: CDR1 SGHTA, CDR2 FQGNSA. The CDR3 extends over 15 amino acids. In nucleotides, the CDR3 is TGTGCCAGCAGCTTATTCACTAGCGGGGCAGATACGCAGTATTTT. Translating it yields CASSLFTSGADTQYF.

This clonotype was recorded only once. The chain has TRBV10-2 and TRBJ2-1; 11 bases match TRBD2. The assigned J gene may be wrong: the sequence end matches TRBJ2-7 better. The CDR3 contains 16 residues. Per germline, CDR1 WSHSY and CDR2 SAAADI. Here the CDR3 reads CASRGTSGLSYNEQYF. CDR3 coding DNA: TGCGCCAGCAGGGGGACTAGCGGCTTGTCCTACAATGAGCAGTACTTC.

This chain links TRBV6-5 with TRBJ2-3; D unclear. CDR1 and CDR2 (germline): MNHEY, SVGAGI. The CDR3 has 14 amino acids. V lost 6 bases to trimming and J lost 4 bases, with 14 bases between them. The CDR3 DNA sequence: TGTGCCAGCAGGGTGACTGCGTTTTCAGATACGCAGTATTTT. Protein sequence: CASRVTAFSDTQYF.

The chain employs TRBV15 and TRBJ2-2; D not resolved. Germline-derived CDR1 and CDR2 are LNHNV and YYDKDF (reference sequence). V lost 2 bases, J lost 7 bases, and 8 bases lay in between. The CDR3 contains 13 residues. CDR3 nucleotides: TGTGCCACCAGCAGAAACATTGGCGGGGAGCTGTTTTTT. Its protein is CATSRNIGGELFF.

This clonotype was seen only a few times. The gene calls are TRBV7-3 and TRBJ2-3; D call uncertain. V lost 3 bases to trimming and J lost 6 bases, with 13 bases between them. The CDR3 covers 14 residues. Looked up from germline, CDR1 is SGHTA and CDR2 is FQGTGA. CDR3: CASSFSSAADTQYF. CDR3 nucleotide sequence: TGTGCCAGCAGCTTTAGCTCAGCAGCGGATACGCAGTATTTT.

V gene TRBV28 combines with J gene TRBJ2-7; TRBD1 is a possible D gene (5 bases). Between the trimmed V and J ends, which lost 3 bases and 2 bases, there was a span of 14 bases. From germline, CDR1 is MDHEN and CDR2 SYDVKM. This CDR3 has 15 amino acids. CDR3 nucleotides: TGTGCCAGCAGTTTTGGCAGGACACAAACCTACGAGCAGTACTTC. Residues: CASSFGRTQTYEQYF.

In its sample, this clonotype was seen a few times. The chain has TRBV7-2 and TRBJ2-5, with D perhaps TRBD1 (5 bases). CDR3 length: 17 residues. Germline V CDR1 and CDR2: SGHTA, FQGNSA. Trimming left V 1 base short and J 3 bases short, with 18 bases between. For the CDR3, the DNA is TGTGCCAGCAGCTTAGGTGCAGGGATAACTTTAAAAGAGACCCAGTACTTC. Amino acids: CASSLGAGITLKETQYF.

This chain connects TRBV15 to TRBJ2-1; the match to TRBD2 covers 8 bases. The end of the DNA aligns better with TRBJ2-7, so the J call may be wrong. Germline loops: CDR1 LNHNV, CDR2 YYDKDF (reference sequence). The CDR3 runs to 13 residues. In DNA, the CDR3 is TGTGCCACCAGGGGCGGGAGGTTTTATGAGCAGTACTTC. Protein product: CATRGGRFYEQYF.

V usage is TRBV5-6 and J usage is TRBJ2-2; D is possibly TRBD1 (6 bases). Trimming took 4 bases from V and 4 from J, leaving 14 bases between them. The CDR3 is made up of 15 amino acids. The germline CDR1 and CDR2 sequences are SGHDT and YYEEEE. This CDR3 reads CASSRLGQSTGELFF. The CDR3, as DNA: TGTGCCAGCAGCCGCCTTGGACAGAGCACCGGGGAGCTGTTTTTT.

In this sample, this clonotype turned up once. This chain links TRBV6-2 or TRBV6-3 with TRBJ2-7; D may match TRBD1 or TRBD2 (7 bases each). The V and J ends lost 8 bases and 0 bases respectively, with 17 bases between them. The CDR3 totals 15 residues. Germline loops: CDR1 MNHEY, CDR2 SVGEGT. The CDR3 coding sequence is TGTGCCAGCCGGGGCAGGGGGGGAAGCTCCTACGAGCAGTACTTC. Its protein product is CASRGRGGSSYEQYF.

The V and J genes are TRBV6-5 and TRBJ1-2; TRBD1 agrees at 9 bases. Germline V lookup: CDR1 MNHEY, CDR2 SVGAGI. V was pared by 8 bases and J by 0 bases, with 10 bases of the junction left unmatched. CDR3 length: 16 residues. The CDR3 loop reads CASSLGTGLTNYGYTF. CDR3 DNA sequence: TGTGCCAGCTCCCTGGGGACAGGGTTGACTAACTATGGCTACACCTTC.

This clonotype occurred a few times. The V gene is TRBV7-9, the J gene TRBJ2-7, with 8 bases that match TRBD1. The V segment lost 4 bases and the J segment 5 bases; nucleotides outside the gene matches: 13. In germline, CDR1 is SEHNR, CDR2 FQNEAQ (reference sequence). The CDR3 is 16 residues long. CDR3 loop: CASSSHDRGRIHEQYF. The CDR3 coding sequence is TGTGCCAGCAGCTCCCATGACAGGGGCCGGATCCACGAGCAGTACTTC.

Comment on this clonotype: The conserved phenylalanine or tryptophan normally closing the CDR3 is absent here, so this likely arose from a read error. V usage is TRBV20-1 and J usage is TRBJ2-1; maybe TRBD1 (5 bases). The V gene lost 5 bases and the J gene lost 6 bases, with 17 bases spanning the gap. The CDR3 loop spans 14 amino acids. CDR1 and CDR2 from the germline V gene are DFQATT and SNEGSKA (reference sequence). As DNA, the CDR3 is TGCAGTGCTTTGGGGCTTCAGGACCGCAATGAGCAGTTCTTA. Translation gives CSALGLQDRNEQFL.

The table lists this clonotype with a few counts. V is TRBV20-1 and J is TRBJ2-3, with TRBD2 matching over 7 bases. V was pared by 1 base and J by 7 bases, with 2 bases of the junction left unmatched. The CDR3 is 12 residues long. Germline lookup yields CDR1 DFQATT and CDR2 SNEGSKA (reference sequence). This chain's CDR3 is CSARARENTQYF. DNA of the CDR3: TGCAGTGCTAGAGCGCGGGAGAATACGCAGTATTTT.

The chain has TRBV5-7 and TRBJ2-5; D may be TRBD2 (5 bases). TRBV5-7 is recorded as an ORF, its role being uncertain. The CDR3 runs 15 residues. V gave up 0 bases and J gave up 6 bases, with 15 bases separating them. CDR3 DNA sequence: TGTGCCAGCAGCTTGGAGGCGAGGGTGGAACAGACCCAGTACTTC. This encodes CASSLEARVEQTQYF.

There are a few counts of this clonotype. J is TRBJ2-1 and V is TRBV9, with 12 bases lining up with TRBD1. Germline V CDR1 and CDR2: SGDLS, YYNGEE. The CDR3 spans 13 residues. The ends lost 5 bases at V and 15 bases at J; junction bases unmatched: 9. CDR3: CASSPGTGGWLFF. CDR3 nucleotides: TGTGCCAGCAGTCCCGGGACAGGGGGCTGGCTGTTCTTC.

The chain links TRBV10-2 to TRBJ2-1; tentatively, D is TRBD2 (6 bases). The CDR3 extends over 19 amino acids. Trimming took off 5 bases at V and 0 bases at J, with 23 bases between the two ends. Germline V gene lookup returns CDR1 WSHSY and CDR2 SAAADI. In DNA, the CDR3 is TGCGCCAGCAGTCCCCCGCCGGGGATAGCGGAGGGCTCCTACAATGAGCAGTTCTTC. Translating gives CASSPPPGIAEGSYNEQFF.

J is TRBJ2-4 and V is TRBV7-2; 12 nucleotides line up with TRBD1. This CDR3 is 16 amino acids long. V dropped 6 bases and J dropped 2; count of bases not matched to a gene: 5. Germline V CDR1 and CDR2: SGHTA, FQGNSA. The CDR3 DNA reads TGTGCCAGCAGACATGGGACAGGGGGCACCAAAAACATTCAGTACTTC. It yields the protein CASRHGTGGTKNIQYF.

This clonotype has only a few counts. This chain uses TRBV7-9 with TRBJ2-7; D possibly corresponds to TRBD2 (5 bases). In germline, CDR1 is SEHNR, CDR2 FQNEAQ (reference sequence). V lost 3 bases to trimming and J lost 6 bases, with 9 bases between them. The length of the CDR3 is 12 residues. The CDR3 protein is CASSFEGTEQYF. The CDR3 region has the DNA TGTGCCAGCAGCTTTGAGGGTACCGAGCAGTACTTC. Combining the CDR3 with reference TRBV7-9 and TRBJ2-7 gives the whole variable domain DTGVSQNPRHKITKRGQNVTFRCDPISEHNRLYWYRQTLGQGPEFLTYFQNEAQLEKSRLLSDRFSAERPKGSFSTLEIQRTEQGDSAMYLCASSFEGTEQYFGPGTRLTVT.